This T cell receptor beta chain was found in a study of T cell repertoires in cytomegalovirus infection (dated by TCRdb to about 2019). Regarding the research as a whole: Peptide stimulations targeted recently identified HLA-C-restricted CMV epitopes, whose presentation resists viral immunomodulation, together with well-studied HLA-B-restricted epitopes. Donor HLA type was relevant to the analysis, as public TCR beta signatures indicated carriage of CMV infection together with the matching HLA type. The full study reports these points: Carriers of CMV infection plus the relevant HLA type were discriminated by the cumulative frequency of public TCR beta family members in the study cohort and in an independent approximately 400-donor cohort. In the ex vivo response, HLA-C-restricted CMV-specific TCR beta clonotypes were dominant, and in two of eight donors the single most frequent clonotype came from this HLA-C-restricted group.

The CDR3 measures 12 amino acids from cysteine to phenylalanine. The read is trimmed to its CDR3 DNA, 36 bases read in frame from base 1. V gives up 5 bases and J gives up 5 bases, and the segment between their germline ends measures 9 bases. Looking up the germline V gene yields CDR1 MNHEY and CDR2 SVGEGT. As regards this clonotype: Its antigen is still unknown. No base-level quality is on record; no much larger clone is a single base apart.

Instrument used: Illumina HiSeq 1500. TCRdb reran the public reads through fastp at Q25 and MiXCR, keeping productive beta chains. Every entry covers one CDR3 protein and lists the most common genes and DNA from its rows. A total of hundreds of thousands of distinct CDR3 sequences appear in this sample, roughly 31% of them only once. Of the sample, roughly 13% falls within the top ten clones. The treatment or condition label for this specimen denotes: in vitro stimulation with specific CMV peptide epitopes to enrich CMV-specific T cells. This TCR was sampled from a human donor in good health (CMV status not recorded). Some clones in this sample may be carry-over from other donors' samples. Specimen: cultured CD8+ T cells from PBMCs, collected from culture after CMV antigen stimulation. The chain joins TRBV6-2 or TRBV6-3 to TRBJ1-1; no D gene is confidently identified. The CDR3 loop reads CASSLLATEAFF. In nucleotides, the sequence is TGTGCCAGCAGTCTTTTAGCGACTGAAGCTTTCTTT.